This TCR beta chain comes out of a study of Ad26.COV2.S vaccination and SARS-CoV-2 variants. Turning to the study itself: Donor had been placed in the Ad26.COV2.S arm of the COV1001 trial.

Sample treatment: around 19 received Ad26.COV2.S at low or high dose, single or two shots; 5 received placebo; per-sample allocation not given. Samples were taken on day 63 after the first vaccine or placebo injection. Measured with immunoSEQ multiplex PCR; TCRdb has only the in-frame clones, and not every one. The data hold hundreds of thousands of clones, with 89% observed a single time. Germline CDR1 reads LGHNA; CDR2 reads YNFKEQ. The CDR3 is 16 amino acids. V gave up 4 bases and J gave up 2 bases; unmatched junction bases: 4. Sequencing used peripheral blood, obtained in a trial of Ad26.COV2.S vaccine versus placebo. The rearrangement links TRBV4-2 to TRBJ2-3; 12 bases line up with TRBD2. The TCR was taken from a person between 18 and 60 years old who received the Ad26.COV2.S COVID-19 vaccine or a placebo. The CDR3: CASSPGLAGITDTQYF. CDR3 bases: TGTGCCAGCAGCCCAGGACTAGCGGGAATCACAGATACGCAGTATTTT.